The entry below describes one T cell receptor (beta chain). Trimming stripped 1 base from V and 0 bases from J, with 12 bases between. The CDR3 spans 16 residues. The germline V gene has CDR1 SGHTA and CDR2 FQGNSA. Sequencing was performed with immunoSEQ multiplex PCR; in TCRdb, only in-frame clones are kept and a portion is missing. The table shows about 41,000 clones, with 89% occurring only once. This sample stems from a study of T cell changes during pregnancy in multiple sclerosis. Sequences were derived from CD4+ T cells from peripheral blood mononuclear cells, sampled in the first trimester of pregnancy. This chain uses TRBV7-2 with TRBJ1-2; D unclear. The TCR originated in a female donor with multiple sclerosis, enrolled in a pregnancy study. This CDR3 is CASSLEARSTNYGYTF. CDR3 nucleotide sequence: TGTGCCAGCAGCTTAGAAGCCCGATCTACTAACTATGGCTACACCTTC.